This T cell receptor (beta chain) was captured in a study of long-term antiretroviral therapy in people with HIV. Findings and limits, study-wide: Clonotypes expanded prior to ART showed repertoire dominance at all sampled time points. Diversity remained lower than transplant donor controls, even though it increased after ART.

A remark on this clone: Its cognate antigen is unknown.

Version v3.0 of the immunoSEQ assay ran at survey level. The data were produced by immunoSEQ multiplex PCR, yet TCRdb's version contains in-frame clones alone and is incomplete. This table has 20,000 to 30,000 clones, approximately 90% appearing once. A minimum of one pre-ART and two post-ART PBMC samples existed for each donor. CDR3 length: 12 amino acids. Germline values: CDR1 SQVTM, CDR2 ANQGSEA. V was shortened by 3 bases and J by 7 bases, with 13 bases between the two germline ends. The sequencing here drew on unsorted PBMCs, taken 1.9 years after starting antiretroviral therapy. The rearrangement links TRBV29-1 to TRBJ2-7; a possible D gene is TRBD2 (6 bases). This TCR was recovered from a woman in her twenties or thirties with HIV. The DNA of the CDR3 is TGCAGCGTTGAGGAGGGTGCGGGAGAGCAGTACTTC. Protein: CSVEEGAGEQYF.